In this sample, the clone carrying this TCR beta chain turned up many times. Per the original methods: Counts of nucleated cells, estimated from reference gene primer amplification, were obtained. Measured with immunoSEQ multiplex PCR; TCRdb has only the in-frame clones, and not every one. V, J and clone size are those of that table, while D and trimming were read from the DNA. Of approximately 220,000 clones listed, more than 65% were seen once; the top ten hold 3% to 3.5%. This sample is part of a study of blood T cell repertoires in COVID-19. Looking at the study overall: Samples representing acute and convalescent COVID-19 were sourced from the United States, Italy and Spain. Sources were T cells, B-cell-depleted T cells, or PBMCs; the material itself was cDNA or gDNA.

Losses at the gene ends were 6 bases for V and 3 bases for J; bases not matched to a gene: 6. The CDR3 is 14 residues long. Germline lookup yields CDR1 KGHSH and CDR2 LQKENI. The genes are TRBV18 and TRBJ1-1; 8 bases are shared with TRBD1. The sequenced sample was peripheral blood. This TCR derives from a young woman who had recovered from COVID-19. The CDR3 region has the DNA TGTGCCAGCTCTGGGCAGACAGGGGACACTGAAGCTTTCTTT. This gives the protein CASSGQTGDTEAFF.